This T cell receptor beta chain was obtained from a study of T-cell memory formation after mild COVID-19. Across the whole study: In these data, TCR clusters were largely donor specific. Points from the study as a whole: The authors did not confirm SARS-CoV-2 specificity of second-wave clones peaking day 37.

With 6 bases removed from V and 4 bases from J, the gap between germline ends came to 16 bases. Looked up from germline, CDR1 is MNHEY and CDR2 is SMNVEV (reference sequence). The CDR3 totals 14 residues. Turning to this clonotype: The antigen remains unidentified.

The authors produced TCR alpha and TCR beta cDNA libraries with sample barcodes and UMIs by 5'RACE using constant-segment primers. From the 5' RACE reads, TCRdb called clonotypes with MiXCR, one entry per CDR3 protein. This sample yields a few hundred thousand distinct CDR3 sequences, of which around 21% are seen a single time; approximately 12% belongs to the top ten. The origin of this receptor is an adult woman who had mild COVID-19 (a few samples of this study predate the infection). Cell type and time point are not known. Sequenced material: PBMCs or a T cell subset sorted from them (not recorded which). The J gene is TRBJ2-7, the V gene TRBV27; D might be TRBD1 (5 bases). CDR3 protein: CASSLKGFWYEQYF. CDR3 coding DNA: TGTGCCAGCAGCCTCAAGGGGTTTTGGTACGAGCAGTACTTC.